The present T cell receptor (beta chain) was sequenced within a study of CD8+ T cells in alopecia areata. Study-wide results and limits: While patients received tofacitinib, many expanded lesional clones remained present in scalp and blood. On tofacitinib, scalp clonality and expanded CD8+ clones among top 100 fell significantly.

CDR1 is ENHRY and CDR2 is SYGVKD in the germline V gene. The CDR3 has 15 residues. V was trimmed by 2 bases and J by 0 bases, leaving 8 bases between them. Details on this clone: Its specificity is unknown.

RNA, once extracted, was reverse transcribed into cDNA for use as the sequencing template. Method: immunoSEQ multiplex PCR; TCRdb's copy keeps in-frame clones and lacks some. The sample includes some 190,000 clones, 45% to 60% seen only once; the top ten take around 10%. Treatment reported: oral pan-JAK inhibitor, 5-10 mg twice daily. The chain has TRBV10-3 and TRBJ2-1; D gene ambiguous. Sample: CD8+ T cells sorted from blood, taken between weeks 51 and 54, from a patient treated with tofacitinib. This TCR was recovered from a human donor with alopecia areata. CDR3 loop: CAISERGSSYNEQFF. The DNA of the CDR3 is TGTGCCATCAGTGAGCGTGGATCCTCCTACAATGAGCAGTTCTTC.